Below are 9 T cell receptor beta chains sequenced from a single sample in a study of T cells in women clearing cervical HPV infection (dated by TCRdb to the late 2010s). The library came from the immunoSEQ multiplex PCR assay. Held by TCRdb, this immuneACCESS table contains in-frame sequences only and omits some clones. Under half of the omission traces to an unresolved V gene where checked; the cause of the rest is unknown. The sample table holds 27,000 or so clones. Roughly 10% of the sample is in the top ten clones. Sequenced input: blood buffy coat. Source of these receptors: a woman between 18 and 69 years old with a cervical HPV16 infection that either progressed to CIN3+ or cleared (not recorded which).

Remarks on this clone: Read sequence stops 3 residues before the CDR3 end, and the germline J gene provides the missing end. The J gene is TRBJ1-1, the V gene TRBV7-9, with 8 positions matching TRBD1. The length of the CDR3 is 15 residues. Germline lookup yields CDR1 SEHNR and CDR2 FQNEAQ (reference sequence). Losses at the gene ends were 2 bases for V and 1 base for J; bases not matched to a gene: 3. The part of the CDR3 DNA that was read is TGTGCCAGCAGCTTACCCGGGACAGGGAACACTGAA. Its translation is CASSLPGTGNTE. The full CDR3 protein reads CASSLPGTGNTEAFF.

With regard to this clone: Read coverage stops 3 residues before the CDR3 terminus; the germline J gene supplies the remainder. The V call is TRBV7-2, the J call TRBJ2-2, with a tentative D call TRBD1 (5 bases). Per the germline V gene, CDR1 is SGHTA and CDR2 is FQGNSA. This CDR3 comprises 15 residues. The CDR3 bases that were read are TGTGCCAGCAGCTTAGCGGGGCGAGAGGATGAAAAG. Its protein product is CASSLAGREDEK. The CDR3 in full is CASSLAGREDEKLFF.

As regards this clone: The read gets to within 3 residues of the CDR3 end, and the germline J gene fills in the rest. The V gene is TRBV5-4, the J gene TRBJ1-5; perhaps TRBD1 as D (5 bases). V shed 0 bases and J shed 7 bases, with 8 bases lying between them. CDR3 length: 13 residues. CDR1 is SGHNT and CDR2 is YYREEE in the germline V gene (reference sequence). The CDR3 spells CASSLGGEQPQHF. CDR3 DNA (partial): TGTGCCAGCAGCTTGGGAGGGGAACAGCCC. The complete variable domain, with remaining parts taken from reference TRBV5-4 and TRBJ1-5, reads ETGVTQSPTHLIKTRGQQVTLRCSSQSGHNTVSWYQQALGQGPQFIFQYYREEENGRGNFPPRFSGLQFPNYSSELNVNALELDDSALYLCASSLGGEQPQHFGDGTRLSIL.

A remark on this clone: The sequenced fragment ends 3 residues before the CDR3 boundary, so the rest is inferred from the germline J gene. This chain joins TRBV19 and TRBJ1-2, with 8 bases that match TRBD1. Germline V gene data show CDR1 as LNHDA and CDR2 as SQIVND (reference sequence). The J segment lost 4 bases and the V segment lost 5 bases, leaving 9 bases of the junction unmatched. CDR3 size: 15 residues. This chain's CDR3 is CASSPPDRALYGYTF. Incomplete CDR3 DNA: TGTGCCAGTAGTCCACCGGACAGGGCTCTCTATGGC.

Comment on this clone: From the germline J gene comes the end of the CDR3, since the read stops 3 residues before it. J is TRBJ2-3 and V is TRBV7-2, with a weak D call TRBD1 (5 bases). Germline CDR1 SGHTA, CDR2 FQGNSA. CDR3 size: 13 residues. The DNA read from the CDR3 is TGTGCCAGCAGCAGACAGTACCAAGAGACG. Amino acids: CASSRQYQET. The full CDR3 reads CASSRQYQETQYF.

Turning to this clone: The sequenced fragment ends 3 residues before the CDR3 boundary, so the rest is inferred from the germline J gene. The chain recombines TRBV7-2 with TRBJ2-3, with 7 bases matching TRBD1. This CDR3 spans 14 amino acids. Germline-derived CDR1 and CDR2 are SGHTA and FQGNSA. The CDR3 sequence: CASSPSTGMETQYF. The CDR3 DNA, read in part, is TGTGCCAGCAGCCCTTCGACAGGGATGGAGACG.

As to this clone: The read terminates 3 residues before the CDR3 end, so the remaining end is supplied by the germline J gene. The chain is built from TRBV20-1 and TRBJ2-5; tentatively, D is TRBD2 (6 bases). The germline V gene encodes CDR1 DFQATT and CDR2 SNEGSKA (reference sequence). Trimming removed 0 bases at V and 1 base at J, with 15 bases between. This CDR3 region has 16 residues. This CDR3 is CSARDFYGTPQETQYF. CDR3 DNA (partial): TGCAGTGCTAGAGATTTCTATGGGACTCCCCAAGAGACC.

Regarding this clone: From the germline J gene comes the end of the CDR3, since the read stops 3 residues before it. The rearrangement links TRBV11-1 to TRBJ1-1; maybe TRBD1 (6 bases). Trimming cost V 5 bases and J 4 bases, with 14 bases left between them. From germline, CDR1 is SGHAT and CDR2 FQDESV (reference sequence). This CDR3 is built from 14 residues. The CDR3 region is CASSPRTAGTEAFF. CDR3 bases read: TGTGCCAGCAGCCCGCGGACAGCCGGCACTGAA.

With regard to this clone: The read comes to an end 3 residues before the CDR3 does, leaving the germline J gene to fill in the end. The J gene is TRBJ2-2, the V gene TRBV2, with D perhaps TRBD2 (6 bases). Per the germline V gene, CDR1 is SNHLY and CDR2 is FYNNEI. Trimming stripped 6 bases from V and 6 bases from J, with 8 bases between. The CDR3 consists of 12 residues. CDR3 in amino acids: CASRPSAGELFF. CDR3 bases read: TGTGCCAGCAGGCCTAGCGCCGGGGAG.